This T cell receptor beta chain came from a study of regulatory T cells in long-lasting Graves disease. CDR1 is LNHDA and CDR2 is SQIVND in the germline V gene (reference sequence). This CDR3 is built from 15 residues. The ends were cut back, 5 bases at V and 0 bases at J, with 13 bases in the middle. CDR3-region Arm-PCR and iRepertoire HTBI primers produced the TCR beta libraries. TCRdb ran MiXCR on the multiplex PCR reads and lists one entry per CDR3 protein. The data contain over 300,000 distinct CDR3 sequences, around a fifth of them singletons. Documented time point: persistent/refractory GD, antithyroid drugs over 5 years with positive TRAb. From RNA extracted from PBMCs, the TCR library was made.

Sample: peripheral blood mononuclear cells (PBMCs), taken when the disease was refractory, from a patient treated with antithyroid drugs. This clonotype was sampled from a female donor with Graves disease. The rearrangement joins TRBV19 to TRBJ2-5; D is uncertain. The CDR3 loop reads CASSPHWGYQETQYF. CDR3 in DNA: TGTGCCAGTAGTCCCCACTGGGGATACCAAGAGACCCAGTACTTC.